The next 2 T cell receptor beta chains were all read from a single sample in a study of shared clonotypes between healthy human individuals. TCRdb's copy holds only in-frame clones and misses some; the assay was immunoSEQ multiplex PCR. The sample lists around 2.1 million clones; around 95% were seen once. Sequencing was performed on naive CD4+ T cells sorted from blood. Noted subset: CD45RA+ positively selected. Receptors originate from a man aged 18-30 years in good health.

V is TRBV28 and J is TRBJ1-5; TRBD1 aligns across 7 bases. Germline-derived CDR1 and CDR2 are MDHEN and SYDVKM. The length of the CDR3 is 15 residues. V shed 3 bases, J shed 1 base, and the junction held 3 bases outside the gene matches. The CDR3 reads CASSLTGTSNQPQHF. Written as DNA, the CDR3 is TGTGCCAGCAGTTTGACAGGGACGAGCAATCAGCCCCAGCATTTT. The complete variable domain, with remaining parts taken from reference TRBV28 and TRBJ1-5, reads DVKVTQSSRYLVKRTGEKVFLECVQDMDHENMFWYRQDPGLGLRLIYFSYDVKMKEKGDIPEGYSVSREKKERFSLILESASTNQTSMYLCASSLTGTSNQPQHFGDGTRLSIL.

The V call is TRBV2, the J call TRBJ1-5; no firm D call. The length of the CDR3 is 14 residues. The V and J ends lost 4 bases and 6 bases respectively, with 13 bases between them. Germline CDR1 reads SNHLY; CDR2 reads FYNNEI. In DNA, the CDR3 is TGTGCCAGCAGTGTCAAGAGGGAGGCTCAGCCCCAGCATTTT. This encodes CASSVKREAQPQHF. Full variable domain (rest looked up from reference TRBV2 and TRBJ1-5): EPEVTQTPSHQVTQMGQEVILRCVPISNHLYFYWYRQILGQKVEFLVSFYNNEISEKSEIFDDQFSVERPDGSNFTLKIRSTKLEDSAMYFCASSVKREAQPQHFGDGTRLSIL.